The 21 T cell receptor beta chains reported below all come from one sample, sequenced in a study of tumor-infiltrating lymphocytes in primary liver carcinoma. Co-extraction of both nucleic acids (RNA and DNA) used roughly 18-32 mg of unsorted bulk tissue. From approximately 490 ng total RNA, TCR beta cDNA was generated with a primer in the constant region. Three nested multiplex PCR rounds, a slightly modified ARM-PCR method, built the TCR beta libraries. Each of the first two PCR rounds ran approximately 10 cycles with TRBV1-TRBV30 forward and C-beta reverse primers. Each CDR3 protein gets one entry after TCRdb re-called the multiplex PCR reads with MiXCR. Among 110,000 or so distinct CDR3 sequences, approximately 78% were seen once, and the ten largest hold about 20%. The sequencing input was liver tumor tissue from sampling region 3. As for subset: tumor region T3, left-lateral pole. These receptors were taken from a middle-aged man with primary liver carcinoma and hepatitis B virus infection.

Concerning this clonotype itself: This may come from a read error, since a much larger clone is one base off. This sequence joins TRBV20-1 and TRBJ1-1, with D perhaps matching TRBD1 (6 bases). The CDR3 is 14 amino acids. Germline V lookup: CDR1 DFQATT, CDR2 SNEGSKA (reference sequence). V gave up 5 bases and J gave up 4 bases, with 17 bases separating them. DNA of the CDR3: TGCAGTGCTGAGGGGGGGAAGCGGATCACTGAAGCTTTCTTT. Translated, it gives CSAEGGKRITEAFF.

The gene calls are TRBV6-1 and TRBJ2-7; possible D gene TRBD2, 5 bases. Trimming took 3 bases from V and 11 from J, leaving 14 bases between them. This CDR3 region has 12 residues. Germline V gene data show CDR1 as MNHNS and CDR2 as SASEGT. The CDR3 is CASSEAYYGKYF. CDR3 bases: TGTGCCAGCAGTGAGGCCTACTACGGGAAGTACTTC.

Comments on this clonotype: The junction and the germline gene differ at one end; a read error may be behind it. The J gene is TRBJ2-7, the V gene TRBV12-3 or TRBV12-4; 10 nucleotides match TRBD1. This CDR3 has 14 amino acids. The CDR3 loop is CASRPTGGMEEQNF. The CDR3 nucleotides read TGTGCCAGCAGACCGACAGGGGGCATGGAGGAGCAGAACTTC.

About this clonotype: Germline and junction disagree at one end, which may indicate a read error. This chain uses TRBV29-1 with TRBJ1-2, with D hard to call. The CDR3 covers 12 residues. Germline-derived CDR1 and CDR2 are SQVTM and ANQGSEA. This CDR3 reads CRVRATNYGYAF. DNA of the CDR3: TGCAGAGTTAGGGCGACTAACTATGGCTACGCCTTC.

Of note for this clonotype: Its ends do not fully match the called genes, so a read error is possible. The rearrangement joins TRBV11-2 to TRBJ2-1; no clear D. Germline V gene lookup returns CDR1 SGHAT and CDR2 FQNNGV. CDR3 length: 13 residues. CDR3 sequence (DNA): TGTGCCATGAGCTTAGCTCGTAACAATGAGCGGTTCTTC. Translated: CAMSLARNNERFF.

This chain links TRBV6-5 with TRBJ2-2, with TRBD2 matching over 7 bases. The CDR3 consists of 15 residues. Germline assignment: CDR1 MNHEY and CDR2 SVGAGI. In nucleotides, the CDR3 is TGTGCAAACAGTAACGGGGGGACGGGGTTTAGGGAGCTGTTTTTT. Translated: CANSNGGTGFRELFF.

A word on this clonotype: Germline and junction disagree at one end, which may indicate a read error. The chain joins TRBV5-8 to TRBJ1-6, with TRBD1 matching over 7 bases. The CDR3 totals 16 residues. Germline V gene data show CDR1 as SGHTS and CDR2 as YDEGEE. CDR3 residues: CARSYSTGTVNSPLHF. The DNA of the CDR3 is TGTGCCAGGAGCTACTCCACCGGGACAGTTAATTCACCCCTCCACTTT.

On this clonotype itself: A junction boundary mismatches the germline segment, possibly from a read error. The V gene is TRBV5-4, the J gene TRBJ2-1, with D possibly called TRBD1 or TRBD2 (5 bases each). This CDR3 is built from 14 residues. CDR1 and CDR2 (germline): SGHNT, YYREEE (reference sequence). Here the CDR3 reads CASSPSGTYNEKFF. CDR3 sequence (DNA): TGTGCCAGCAGCCCCTCTGGGACCTACAATGAGAAGTTCTTC.

Turning to this clonotype: The missing conserved phenylalanine or tryptophan at the end of this CDR3 makes a read error likely. The chain has TRBV11-1 and TRBJ2-4; 13 bases fit TRBD2. The CDR3 runs to 17 residues. CDR1 and CDR2 (germline): SGHAT, FQDESV (reference sequence). Trimming removed 3 bases from V and 7 bases from J; junction bases left unmatched: 9. The CDR3 nucleotides read TGTGCCAGCAGCTTTCACGGGACTAGCGGGACTAAGAACATTCAGTACTTG. Protein product: CASSFHGTSGTKNIQYL.

This clonotype was detected once. The chain carries TRBV2 and TRBJ2-7; no reliable D call. Trimming removed 9 bases from V and 5 bases from J, with 20 bases in between. Germline loops: CDR1 SNHLY, CDR2 FYNNEI. The CDR3 spans 14 residues. CDR3 sequence (DNA): TGTGCCAGTAACAAAGTAAGGGCCTCGGACGAGCAGTACTTC. This gives the protein CASNKVRASDEQYF. Full variable domain (remainder filled in from reference TRBV2 and TRBJ2-7): EPEVTQTPSHQVTQMGQEVILRCVPISNHLYFYWYRQILGQKVEFLVSFYNNEISEKSEIFDDQFSVERPDGSNFTLKIRSTKLEDSAMYFCASNKVRASDEQYFGPGTRLTVT.

As for this clonotype: Likely a read error: the CDR3 ends without its conserved phenylalanine or tryptophan. The J gene is TRBJ2-1, the V gene TRBV4-2; 9 bases are shared with TRBD2. Germline V gene sequence: CDR1 LGHNA, CDR2 YNFKEQ. The CDR3 covers 16 residues. The CDR3 loop is CAISQERAGGYNEQFL. The CDR3 DNA follows: TGTGCCATCAGCCAAGAGCGAGCGGGAGGTTACAATGAGCAGTTCTTA.

Concerning this clonotype itself: At one end, the junction sequence differs from germline, possibly due to a read error. The chain uses TRBV5-5 and TRBJ2-3; 7 bases are a match to TRBD1. The CDR3 is 15 amino acids. CDR1 and CDR2 (germline): SGHKS, YYEKEE (reference sequence). This CDR3 is CAGSYTGDPTDTQYF. The CDR3 DNA is TGTGCCGGCAGCTATACAGGGGACCCCACAGATACGCAGTATTTT.

The chain is built from TRBV7-2 and TRBJ2-1; 8 nucleotides agree with TRBD1. Germline CDR1 SGHTA, CDR2 FQGNSA. J gave up 4 bases and V 5 bases, and 13 bases lay outside the gene matches. CDR3 length: 17 amino acids. The CDR3 spells CASSAPRQGSGYNEQFF. The CDR3 DNA reads as TGTGCCAGCAGCGCTCCTCGACAGGGGAGTGGTTACAATGAGCAGTTCTTC.

About this clonotype itself: The CDR3 carries no conserved terminal phenylalanine or tryptophan, so it likely arises from a read error. V gene TRBV6-4 combines with J gene TRBJ2-3; tentative D call: TRBD2 (6 bases). The germline V gene encodes CDR1 MRHNA and CDR2 SNTAGT. This CDR3 spans 16 amino acids. The CDR3 DNA reads TGTGCCACCAGTGACTCACAGAGCGGGAGCACAGATACGCAGTATCTT. It yields the protein CATSDSQSGSTDTQYL.

The CDR3 DNA follows: TGCAGCGATGATAAGGGACCACACAATCAGCCCCAGCATTTT. Its protein is CSDDKGPHNQPQHF. V gene TRBV29-1 combines with J gene TRBJ1-5, with D perhaps matching TRBD1 (5 bases). The CDR3 contains 14 residues. Germline V lookup: CDR1 SQVTM, CDR2 ANQGSEA. The V end was cut by 7 bases, the J end by 3 bases, with 16 bases between.

A word on this clonotype: The junction departs from germline at one end; a sequencing error may be responsible. V gene TRBV6-6 combines with J gene TRBJ2-2, with 14 positions matching TRBD2. The CDR3 spans 20 residues. The V gene's germline CDR1 is MNHNY and CDR2 SVGAGI (reference sequence). CDR3 DNA: TGTGCGAGCGGTTACATGGGAACGGGACTAGCGGGAGCTAAGTCCGGGGAGTTGTTTTTT. Residues: CASGYMGTGLAGAKSGELFF.

To note about this clonotype: Compared with germline, one end of the junction differs, possibly owing to a read error. The V and J genes are TRBV29-1 and TRBJ2-7; TRBD1 agrees at 8 bases. Germline values: CDR1 SQVTM, CDR2 ANQGSEA. This CDR3 has 14 amino acids. The CDR3 sequence: CSLRQGPNSYEHYF. CDR3 DNA sequence: TGCAGCCTTAGACAGGGGCCCAACTCCTACGAGCACTACTTC.

A word on this clonotype: One junction end disagrees with the germline gene, perhaps due to a read error. The V gene is TRBV14, the J gene TRBJ2-1; perhaps TRBD1 as D (6 bases). Germline assignment: CDR1 SGHDN and CDR2 FVKESK. There are 16 residues in the CDR3. The CDR3 reads CASSDVGGWVNNEHFF. The CDR3 nucleotides are TGTGCCAGCAGTGACGTAGGGGGATGGGTAAACAATGAGCACTTCTTC.

The CDR3 spells CSARRGTGFNQPQHF. CDR3 nucleotide sequence: TGCAGTGCTAGACGCGGGACCGGCTTCAATCAGCCCCAGCATTTT. J is TRBJ1-5 and V is TRBV20-1; TRBD1 is a possible D gene (5 bases). Per germline, CDR1 DFQATT and CDR2 SNEGSKA (reference sequence). CDR3 length: 15 residues. Trimming pared 2 bases from V and 3 bases from J, leaving 14 bases between.

This clonotype is labeled as medium-sized. The chain is built from TRBV4-2 and TRBJ2-7; D gene ambiguous. Per germline, CDR1 LGHNA and CDR2 YNFKEQ. This CDR3 has 15 amino acids. V lost 1 base and J 4 bases, leaving 14 bases between the germline ends. CDR3 region: CASSQGTGSQYEQYF. The CDR3 DNA follows: TGTGCCAGCAGCCAAGGCACCGGGTCTCAGTACGAGCAGTACTTC.

Concerning this clonotype: This may come from a read error, since a much larger clone is one base off. J is TRBJ2-5 and V is TRBV5-1, with 8 bases fitting TRBD1. Per the germline V gene, CDR1 is SGHRS and CDR2 is YFSETQ. The CDR3 is made up of 17 amino acids. The CDR3 loop reads CASSPDMDRVFGETQHF. DNA for the CDR3: TGCGCCAGCAGCCCCGACATGGACAGGGTTTTTGGAGAGACCCAGCACTTC.